The 31 T cell receptor beta chains listed next were all sequenced from one sample in a study of blood T cell repertoires in COVID-19. Only in-frame clones appear in the TCRdb table, and some are missing; sequencing was by immunoSEQ multiplex PCR. This table has 140,000 to 150,000 clones, approximately 80% appearing once. The sample was peripheral blood. These receptors came from a man in his 60s with active or convalescent COVID-19.

J is TRBJ2-1 and V is TRBV10-2, with 10 nucleotides matching TRBD2. Germline V gene sequence: CDR1 WSHSY, CDR2 SAAADI. With V trimmed by 6 bases and J by 3 bases, 5 bases remained unmatched. The CDR3 sequence is 15 residues long. The CDR3 DNA reads TGCGCCAGCAGCGGTGGACTAGCGGACTACAATGAGCAGTTCTTC. Its protein product is CASSGGLADYNEQFF.

The chain employs TRBV5-4 and TRBJ2-7, with D unresolved. This CDR3 contains 14 residues. Trimming took off 6 bases at V and 4 bases at J, with 17 bases between the two ends. In germline, CDR1 is SGHNT, CDR2 YYREEE (reference sequence). CDR3 nucleotide sequence: TGTGCCAGCACGGCCGACATGTCTGAATACGAGCAGTACTTC. This codes for CASTADMSEYEQYF.

In its sample, this clone was seen once. The rearrangement uses TRBV6-5 and TRBJ1-6, with 7 positions matching TRBD1. J gave up 7 bases and V 5 bases, and 5 bases lay outside the gene matches. This CDR3 region has 14 residues. The V gene's germline CDR1 is MNHEY and CDR2 SVGAGI. The CDR3: CASSRDRNNSPLHF. The CDR3 coding sequence is TGTGCCAGCAGTAGGGACAGAAACAATTCACCCCTCCACTTT.

This clone showed up just a few times. This chain uses TRBV18 with TRBJ2-5, with 8 bases fitting TRBD2. Germline V gene data show CDR1 as KGHSH and CDR2 as LQKENI. CDR3 length equals 14 residues. The V gene end was trimmed by 8 bases and the J gene end by 2 bases; junction bases not matched to a gene: 7. CDR3: CASRVSGDQETQYF. In DNA form, the CDR3 reads TGTGCCAGCCGGGTTAGCGGGGATCAAGAGACCCAGTACTTC.

The chain combines TRBV18 with TRBJ2-1; TRBD2 matches at 8 bases. Germline assignment: CDR1 KGHSH and CDR2 LQKENI. The CDR3 runs to 16 residues. With 6 bases clipped from V and 7 bases from J, the junction kept 14 bases outside the gene matches. The CDR3 DNA is TGTGCCAGCTCCTTACAATCGGGACTAGGTAGGAATGAGCAGTTCTTC. It specifies CASSLQSGLGRNEQFF. Drawing the rest from reference TRBV18 and TRBJ2-1, the complete variable domain is NAGVMQNPRHLVRRRGQEARLRCSPMKGHSHVYWYRQLPEEGLKFMVYLQKENIIDESGMPKERFSAEFPKEGPSILRIQQVVRGDSAAYFCASSLQSGLGRNEQFFGPGTRLTVL.

The genes are TRBV19 and TRBJ2-3, with 8 bases that match TRBD1. The CDR3 is 16 amino acids. V lost 5 bases to trimming and J lost 4 bases; unmatched junction nucleotides: 11. The germline V gene encodes CDR1 LNHDA and CDR2 SQIVND (reference sequence). The CDR3 DNA reads as TGTGCCAGTAGTGTCAGGACAGGGAGGTTCCCAGATACGCAGTATTTT. It translates to CASSVRTGRFPDTQYF.

This rearrangement joins TRBV24-1 to TRBJ2-5; 9 bases agree with TRBD1. This CDR3 is 16 amino acids long. Germline V gives CDR1 KGHDR, CDR2 SFDVKD. V lost 5 bases and J lost 1; bases outside the gene matches: 7. The CDR3, as DNA: TGTGCCACCAGTGCTCTGGACAGGGGCCCCCAAGAGACCCAGTACTTC. It encodes CATSALDRGPQETQYF.

This clone was found a few times. J is TRBJ1-1 and V is TRBV5-4; D gene unclear. There are 16 residues in the CDR3. Trimming shortened V by 4 bases and J by 0 bases, and 16 bases separated the two germline ends. The germline CDR1 and CDR2 sequences are SGHNT and YYREEE (reference sequence). CDR3 sequence: CASSPQVGGMNTEAFF. CDR3 DNA: TGTGCCAGCAGCCCTCAGGTGGGAGGGATGAACACTGAAGCTTTCTTT.

The rearrangement uses TRBV6-2 or TRBV6-3 and TRBJ1-5; 8 nucleotides match TRBD1. Germline V CDR1 and CDR2: MNHEY, SVGEGT. This CDR3 comprises 15 residues. The junction had 5 bases not matched to a gene; V was cut back by 4 bases and J by 3 bases. The CDR3 sequence is CASSSNRGYNQPQHF. DNA of the CDR3: TGTGCCAGCAGTTCAAACAGGGGGTACAATCAGCCCCAGCATTTT.

The chain employs TRBV6-1 and TRBJ1-6, with D hard to call. The CDR3 is 14 residues long. Trimming removed 0 bases at V and 10 bases at J, with 10 bases between. Germline CDR1 reads MNHNS; CDR2 reads SASEGT. The CDR3 is CASSEARVGSPLHF. The CDR3 nucleotides read TGTGCCAGCAGTGAAGCGAGGGTCGGATCACCCCTCCACTTT.

The gene calls are TRBV5-1 and TRBJ1-1, with D perhaps matching TRBD1 (6 bases). In germline, CDR1 is SGHRS, CDR2 YFSETQ. The CDR3 sequence is 14 residues long. V lost 3 bases and J 0 bases, leaving 9 bases between the germline ends. The CDR3 here is CASSSKGVNTEAFF. CDR3 sequence (DNA): TGCGCCAGCAGCTCTAAGGGGGTGAACACTGAAGCTTTCTTT.

The chain combines TRBV6-5 with TRBJ2-1, with TRBD1 matching 7 bases. Trimming removed 0 bases from V and 10 bases from J; junction bases left unmatched: 3. Germline V gives CDR1 MNHEY, CDR2 SVGAGI. CDR3 length equals 13 residues. CDR3 in DNA: TGTGCCAGCAGTTACTCGAGAGGGGGCGAGCAGTTCTTC. Translated, it gives CASSYSRGGEQFF.

The gene calls are TRBV7-8 and TRBJ2-3; the D gene is possibly TRBD2 (6 bases). CDR1 is SGHVS, CDR2 FQNEAQ, per germline. The germline V and J ends were trimmed by 2 bases and 4 bases, with 13 bases remaining between them. The CDR3 covers 15 residues. In DNA, the CDR3 is TGTGCCAGCAGCTTATTCTCTGGAGGGGCAGATACGCAGTATTTT. Protein: CASSLFSGGADTQYF.

The chain is built from TRBV5-8 and TRBJ1-2; TRBD1 is a possible D gene (6 bases). CDR3 size: 13 residues. The germline V gene has CDR1 SGHTS and CDR2 YDEGEE. V was clipped by 3 bases and J by 4 bases, with 10 bases between them. The CDR3 spells CASSYDRIYGYTF. CDR3 in DNA: TGTGCCAGCAGCTACGACAGGATCTATGGCTACACCTTC.

The V gene is TRBV7-9, the J gene TRBJ1-6, with TRBD1 matching over 7 bases. The V and J ends lost 5 bases and 9 bases, in that order; junction bases with no gene match: 7. The CDR3 runs 14 residues. CDR1 and CDR2 (germline): SEHNR, FQNEAQ (reference sequence). The CDR3 here is CASSNDRDGSPLHF. The CDR3 nucleotides read TGTGCCAGCAGCAACGACAGGGACGGTTCACCCCTCCACTTT.

The CDR3 nucleotides read TGTGCCAGCTCACCCCCCGGGACAGGGCGATTTCCCGCCGGGGAGCTGTTTTTT. It specifies CASSPPGTGRFPAGELFF. The chain employs TRBV18 and TRBJ2-2, with 9 nucleotides matching TRBD1. This CDR3 comprises 18 residues. From germline, CDR1 is KGHSH and CDR2 LQKENI. V lost 3 bases, J lost 6 bases, and 14 bases stayed unmatched.

This chain connects TRBV7-8 to TRBJ2-3; 11 nucleotides align to TRBD1. The length of the CDR3 is 16 residues. V shed 3 bases, J shed 6 bases, and the junction held 8 bases outside the gene matches. From germline, CDR1 is SGHVS and CDR2 FQNEAQ. For the CDR3, the DNA is TGTGCCAGCAGCTTCATAGGACAGGGGGCCGCCGATACGCAGTATTTT. Encoded protein: CASSFIGQGAADTQYF.

The V gene is TRBV7-2, the J gene TRBJ2-1; 7 bases align to TRBD1. Trimming removed 6 bases from V and 4 bases from J; junction bases left unmatched: 9. The CDR3 extends over 15 amino acids. Per the germline V gene, CDR1 is SGHTA and CDR2 is FQGNSA. CDR3 DNA: TGTGCCAGCAGACACGGGACAGTAAAATACAATGAGCAGTTCTTC. It encodes CASRHGTVKYNEQFF.

V is TRBV24-1 and J is TRBJ2-1; 9 nucleotides agree with TRBD2. After removal of 2 bases from V and 1 base from J, the junction contained 14 bases not matched to a gene. This CDR3 spans 20 amino acids. The germline V gene has CDR1 KGHDR and CDR2 SFDVKD. The CDR3 nucleotides are TGTGCCACCAGTGATTCGAAACCTAGGGGGACTAGCTGGTCCTACAATGAGCAGTTCTTC. Translation gives CATSDSKPRGTSWSYNEQFF.

This chain joins TRBV7-9 and TRBJ1-5; 9 bases align to TRBD1. The CDR3 is 16 amino acids. The trim removed 1 base at V and 4 bases at J, leaving 5 bases unmatched. Germline CDR1 is SEHNR and CDR2 is FQNEAQ (reference sequence). Here the CDR3 reads CASSLDRGTGNQPQHF. CDR3 DNA sequence: TGTGCCAGCAGCTTAGATCGCGGGACAGGGAATCAGCCCCAGCATTTT.

J is TRBJ2-7 and V is TRBV10-1, with a possible D match to TRBD1 (6 bases). There are 16 residues in the CDR3. Trimming took off 10 bases at V and 3 bases at J, with 25 bases between the two ends. CDR1 is WNHNN and CDR2 is SYGVQD in the germline V gene (reference sequence). CDR3 sequence (DNA): TGCGCCAATAGGGACACTAAAGAGACGGCTGTCTACGAGCAGTACGTC. Translated, it gives CANRDTKETAVYEQYV.

This clone was observed a single time. The CDR3 region is CATGGQGTDTQYF. DNA for the CDR3: TGTGCCACGGGTGGACAGGGGACAGATACGCAGTATTTT. The chain uses TRBV10-3 and TRBJ2-3; TRBD1 matches at 9 bases. V shed 10 bases, J shed 3 bases, and the junction held 5 bases outside the gene matches. From germline, CDR1 is ENHRY and CDR2 SYGVKD. The CDR3 totals 13 residues.

CDR3 protein: CASSLAGAGVQETQYF. In DNA form, the CDR3 reads TGTGCCAGCAGCTTAGCGGGGGCAGGGGTCCAAGAGACCCAGTACTTC. V is TRBV5-5 and J is TRBJ2-5, with TRBD2 matching over 8 bases. The V segment lost 2 bases and the J segment 1 base; nucleotides outside the gene matches: 7. The germline gives CDR1 SGHKS, CDR2 YYEKEE (reference sequence). This CDR3 comprises 16 residues. Filled out from reference TRBV5-5 and TRBJ2-5, the complete variable domain reads DAGVTQSPTHLIKTRGQQVTLRCSPISGHKSVSWYQQVLGQGPQFIFQYYEKEERGRGNFPDRFSARQFPNYSSELNVNALLLGDSALYLCASSLAGAGVQETQYFGPGTRLLVL.

The chain couples TRBV11-3 to TRBJ2-2, with 8 bases fitting TRBD1. Germline loops: CDR1 SGHNT, CDR2 YENEEA. CDR3 length equals 16 residues. J was trimmed by 6 bases and V by 2 bases; bases with no gene match: 8. CDR3 amino acids: CASSLSPDRAPGELFF. The CDR3 DNA is TGTGCCAGCAGCTTAAGCCCGGACAGGGCCCCCGGGGAGCTGTTTTTT.

This chain uses TRBV5-1 with TRBJ2-1; the match to TRBD2 covers 9 bases. CDR3 length equals 14 residues. Per germline, CDR1 SGHRS and CDR2 YFSETQ. The J segment lost 7 bases and the V segment lost 4 bases, leaving 6 bases of the junction unmatched. The CDR3 DNA follows: TGCGCCAGCAGCGTGGTTAGCGGGAGTAATGAGCAGTTCTTC. Translation: CASSVVSGSNEQFF.

This chain uses TRBV28 with TRBJ1-4; 9 nucleotides line up with TRBD1. CDR3 size: 15 residues. Looked up from germline, CDR1 is MDHEN and CDR2 is SYDVKM. Losses at the gene ends were 4 bases for V and 7 bases for J; bases not matched to a gene: 7. The CDR3 nucleotides are TGTGCCAGCAGTTCACAGGGGGCGGGAGGTGAAAAACTGTTTTTT. It yields the protein CASSSQGAGGEKLFF.

In DNA, the CDR3 is TGTGCCAGCAGCCCCACTGTATACGAGCAGTACTTC. Its protein is CASSPTVYEQYF. The chain is built from TRBV7-2 and TRBJ2-7; no clear D. The CDR3 extends over 12 amino acids. The V end lost 5 bases, the J end lost 4 bases, and 9 bases lay between the germline ends. The germline CDR1 and CDR2 sequences are SGHTA and FQGNSA. The full variable domain, completed using reference TRBV7-2 and TRBJ2-7, is GAGVSQSPSNKVTEKGKDVELRCDPISGHTALYWYRQSLGQGLEFLIYFQGNSAPDKSGLPSDRFSAERTGGSVSTLTIQRTQQEDSAVYLCASSPTVYEQYFGPGTRLTVT.

V gene TRBV6-5 combines with J gene TRBJ1-1; a weak D match, TRBD1 (5 bases). Trimming stripped 6 bases from V and 0 bases from J, with 11 bases between. The CDR3 loop spans 14 amino acids. The V gene's germline CDR1 is MNHEY and CDR2 SVGAGI. The CDR3 sequence is CASRQASVNTEAFF. The CDR3 DNA reads TGTGCCAGCAGACAGGCCTCGGTGAACACTGAAGCTTTCTTT.

In DNA, the CDR3 is TGTGCCAGCAGCCAAGTAGGGGTGGGGAATTCACCCCTCCACTTT. It codes for CASSQVGVGNSPLHF. The chain uses TRBV14 and TRBJ1-6; tentative D call: TRBD1 (5 bases). The length of the CDR3 is 15 residues. V was trimmed by 1 base and J by 7 bases, leaving 11 bases between them. CDR1 SGHDN and CDR2 FVKESK come from the germline V gene.

The V and J genes are TRBV28 and TRBJ1-4, with 7 bases fitting TRBD1. After removal of 6 bases from V and 8 bases from J, the junction contained 9 bases not matched to a gene. The germline CDR1 and CDR2 sequences are MDHEN and SYDVKM. The CDR3 is 14 amino acids. The CDR3 spells CASSSGGKEEKLFF. CDR3 DNA: TGTGCCAGCAGCTCAGGGGGTAAAGAAGAAAAACTGTTTTTT.

This clone was counted a single time. The gene calls are TRBV29-1 and TRBJ1-1; perhaps TRBD1 as D (5 bases). CDR1 and CDR2 (germline): SQVTM, ANQGSEA. The CDR3 covers 14 residues. V lost 2 bases and J 1 base, leaving 11 bases between the germline ends. This CDR3 reads CSVESGGGNTEAFF. In nucleotides, the CDR3 is TGCAGCGTTGAATCGGGGGGTGGGAACACTGAAGCTTTCTTT.